Below, 9 T cell receptor beta chains from the same sample are listed, as sequenced in a study of CD8 T cells in Susac syndrome. Random-hexamer reverse transcription was applied to about 0.45 to 1 ug RNA. One entry per CDR3 protein, called by TCRdb with MiXCR from the immunoSEQ multiplex PCR reads. The repertoire has 130,000 or so distinct CDR3 sequences, 75% to 90% of them found once; the top ten carry roughly 0.5%. The material sequenced was CD8+ T cells from PBMCs. The receptors here all came from a human donor with multiple sclerosis.

This rearrangement joins TRBV12-3 or TRBV12-4 to TRBJ2-1; D remains ambiguous. CDR3 size: 12 residues. Trimming shortened V by 4 bases and J by 6 bases, and 7 bases separated the two germline ends. The CDR3 loop is CASSSVRNEQFF. The CDR3 bases are TGTGCCAGCAGTTCGGTCCGCAATGAGCAGTTCTTC.

The genes are TRBV11-2 and TRBJ2-6; D uncertain. V lost 2 bases, J lost 1 base, and 6 bases lay in between. Germline V gives CDR1 SGHAT, CDR2 FQNNGV. The CDR3 covers 15 residues. The CDR3 DNA is TGTGCCAGCAGCTTACAGGATTCTGGGGCCAACGTCCTGACTTTC. Amino acid sequence: CASSLQDSGANVLTF. Full variable domain (rest looked up from reference TRBV11-2 and TRBJ2-6): EAGVAQSPRYKIIEKRQSVAFWCNPISGHATLYWYQQILGQGPKLLIQFQNNGVVDDSQLPKDRFSAERLKGVDSTLKIQPAKLEDSAVYLCASSLQDSGANVLTFGAGSRLTVL.

This clonotype has a single count. This chain connects TRBV24-1 to TRBJ2-3; the match to TRBD2 covers 7 bases. This CDR3 is built from 15 residues. Germline CDR1 and CDR2: KGHDR and SFDVKD. V lost 3 bases to trimming and J lost 0 bases; unmatched junction nucleotides: 2. The CDR3 here is CATSDGGGSTDTQYF. CDR3 bases: TGTGCCACCAGTGATGGGGGGGGAAGCACAGATACGCAGTATTTT.

J is TRBJ1-2 and V is TRBV27; D is possibly TRBD1 (5 bases). This CDR3 comprises 15 residues. The ends were cut back, 5 bases at V and 4 bases at J, with 17 bases in the middle. Germline lookup yields CDR1 MNHEY and CDR2 SMNVEV (reference sequence). In nucleotides, the CDR3 is TGTGCCAGCAGTGCGGCGGGGGGGGAACTCTATGGCTACACCTTC. It yields the protein CASSAAGGELYGYTF.

This chain joins TRBV27 and TRBJ1-6; perhaps TRBD1 as D (5 bases). Germline V gene data show CDR1 as MNHEY and CDR2 as SMNVEV (reference sequence). This CDR3 is 14 amino acids long. V lost 0 bases, J lost 7 bases, and 7 bases lay in between. In DNA, the CDR3 is TGTGCCAGCAGTTTATCCACAGGCAATTCACCCCTCCACTTT. The encoded protein is CASSLSTGNSPLHF.

V usage is TRBV7-2 and J usage is TRBJ2-1; a weak D match, TRBD2 (5 bases). The germline V gene has CDR1 SGHTA and CDR2 FQGNSA. Between the trimmed V and J ends, which lost 1 base and 12 bases, there was a span of 16 bases. The CDR3 spans 14 residues. The CDR3, as DNA: TGTGCCAGCAGCTTAGTAGGGAGCGTCATGGGGCAGTTCTTC. Protein product: CASSLVGSVMGQFF.

Only a few counts were recorded for this clonotype. The V and J genes are TRBV7-2 and TRBJ2-3; D might be TRBD2 (6 bases). In germline, CDR1 is SGHTA, CDR2 FQGNSA. This CDR3 contains 17 residues. V was shortened by 2 bases and J by 1 base, with 16 bases between the two germline ends. The CDR3 bases are TGTGCCAGCAGCTTATGGGACTCGGTGGGTGGCACAGATACGCAGTATTTT. This gives the protein CASSLWDSVGGTDTQYF.

This clonotype has only one observation. The V gene is TRBV6-1, the J gene TRBJ2-7, with TRBD2 matching over 8 bases. V shed 4 bases, J shed 1 base, and the junction held 6 bases outside the gene matches. The CDR3 covers 15 residues. Germline assignment: CDR1 MNHNS and CDR2 SASEGT. CDR3 DNA: TGTGCCAGCAGTGCCGGGGGGGGACCATCCTACGAGCAGTACTTC. Translation: CASSAGGGPSYEQYF.

This chain uses TRBV7-8 with TRBJ1-5, with 7 bases that match TRBD1. V shed 5 bases and J 7 bases; nucleotides not matched to a gene: 17. The germline gives CDR1 SGHVS, CDR2 FQNEAQ. The CDR3 consists of 17 residues. For the CDR3, the DNA is TGTGCCAGCAGCCAGGGGGGTAGAGTCGGGATGGGACAGCCCCAGCATTTT. Its translation is CASSQGGRVGMGQPQHF.